A selection of T cell receptor beta chains follows, all from one sample in a study of blood T cell repertoires in COVID-19. Sequencing was performed with immunoSEQ multiplex PCR; in TCRdb, only in-frame clones are kept and a portion is missing. The data show 100,000 to 150,000 clones, 90% seen once. Sample: peripheral blood. These receptors all come from a man over 45 with active COVID-19. Both conserved end residues are part of each CDR3. The D gene is left open where the match is weak. Only part of the rows carry a size: once, few, many, or a class if the clone is expanded.

v_gene	j_gene	d_gene	abundance	CDR3aa	CDR3nt
TRBV11-2	TRBJ2-1	TRBD2	-	CASSLDGAGGPLF	TGTGCCAGCAGCTTAGATGGGGCGGGGGGGCCGCTCTTC
TRBV21-1	TRBJ2-3	-	once	CASSKEAGAGGPQYF	TGTGCCAGCAGCAAAGAAGCAGGAGCGGGGGGTCCGCAGTATTTT
TRBV18	TRBJ1-1	TRBD1	-	CASSPGQASTEAFF	TGTGCCAGCTCGCCGGGACAGGCGAGCACTGAAGCTTTCTTT
TRBV9	TRBJ1-4	-	-	CASSVDSLNEKLFF	TGTGCCAGCAGCGTCGACAGCCTTAATGAAAAACTGTTTTTT
TRBV19	TRBJ1-1	-	-	CASSLGGGTEAFF	TGTGCCAGTAGCTTAGGGGGGGGAACTGAAGCTTTCTTT
TRBV6-5	TRBJ2-1	-	once	CASIAAQEQFF	TGTGCCAGCATAGCGGCGCAAGAGCAGTTCTTC
TRBV6-5	TRBJ1-2	-	-	CASSPGGYGYGYTF	TGTGCCAGCAGTCCCGGGGGGTACGGCTATGGCTACACCTTC
TRBV4-1	TRBJ2-1	TRBD2	-	CASREREGWFF	TGCGCCAGCAGGGAGCGGGAGGGTTGGTTCTTC
TRBV2	TRBJ2-5	TRBD1	-	CASRSGTGVETQYF	TGTGCCAGCAGGTCCGGGACAGGGGTGGAGACCCAGTACTTC
TRBV18	TRBJ2-3	-	once	CASSWDTLTDTQYF	TGTGCCAGCTCATGGGACACATTAACAGATACGCAGTATTTT
TRBV5-4	TRBJ1-6	TRBD1	-	CASSTLTGVASPLHF	TGTGCCAGCAGCACATTGACAGGGGTTGCTTCACCCCTCCACTTT
TRBV19	TRBJ1-1	TRBD1	-	CASRSTGFRNTEAFF	TGTGCCAGTAGGTCGACAGGGTTCCGGAACACTGAAGCTTTCTTT
TRBV7-9	TRBJ2-3	TRBD1	-	CASSPGTAGDTQYF	TGTGCCAGCAGCCCGGGGACAGCTGGGGATACGCAGTATTTT
TRBV5-1	TRBJ2-1	TRBD2	-	CASNPRPGTSVGEQFF	TGCGCCAGCAACCCGAGACCCGGGACTAGCGTGGGTGAGCAGTTCTTC
TRBV6-6	TRBJ2-1	TRBD2	few	CASSRSGGLSSYNEQFF	TGTGCCAGCAGCCGATCGGGGGGGTTAAGCTCCTACAATGAGCAGTTCTTC
TRBV30	TRBJ2-1	TRBD2	-	CAWSVLSSGRYEQFF	TGTGCCTGGAGTGTTTTGTCTAGCGGGAGGTACGAGCAGTTCTTC
TRBV5-4	TRBJ2-1	TRBD1	-	CASSLGDRANIGRNEQFF	TGTGCCAGCAGCTTGGGGGACAGGGCCAACATTGGGCGCAATGAGCAGTTCTTC
TRBV13	TRBJ2-1	-	-	CASSLEVARSYNEQFF	TGTGCCAGCAGCTTAGAGGTAGCCCGCTCCTACAATGAGCAGTTCTTC
TRBV21-1	TRBJ2-1	-	-	CASSANRGSYNEQFF	TGTGCCAGCAGCGCAAACAGGGGTTCCTACAATGAGCAGTTCTTC
TRBV2	TRBJ1-4	TRBD1	-	CASSEALGTAKEKLFF	TGTGCCAGCAGTGAAGCGCTAGGGACAGCCAAGGAAAAACTGTTTTTT
TRBV19	TRBJ1-1	TRBD1	-	CASSPARDRGPEAFF	TGTGCCAGTAGTCCCGCCCGGGACAGGGGGCCTGAAGCTTTCTTT
TRBV19	TRBJ1-2	TRBD1	-	CASSTQTGGGHGYTF	TGTGCCAGTAGTACACAGACAGGGGGAGGCCATGGCTACACCTTC
TRBV4-1	TRBJ2-1	-	-	CASSQESGLDEQFF	TGCGCCAGCAGCCAAGAGTCAGGGTTGGATGAGCAGTTCTTC
TRBV2	TRBJ1-1	TRBD1	-	CATRGQGAYTEAFF	TGTGCCACGCGAGGACAGGGGGCATACACTGAAGCTTTCTTT
TRBV7-2	TRBJ2-1	TRBD2	-	CASSLASGRGGNEQFF	TGTGCCAGCAGCTTGGCTAGCGGGAGGGGTGGTAATGAGCAGTTCTTC
TRBV18	TRBJ2-1	-	-	CASSPPGVYNEQFF	TGTGCCAGCTCACCACCAGGGGTTTACAATGAGCAGTTCTTC
TRBV19	TRBJ2-6	-	-	CASNSGSGFGANVLTF	TGTGCCAGTAATTCAGGGAGCGGGTTTGGGGCCAACGTCCTGACTTTC
TRBV10-3	TRBJ2-7	-	-	CAISFGGEQYF	TGTGCCATCAGTTTTGGAGGCGAGCAGTACTTC
TRBV6-1	TRBJ1-6	TRBD1	once	CASSEPPQGSSYNSPLHF	TGTGCCAGCAGTGAACCCCCACAGGGGAGCTCCTATAATTCACCCCTCCACTTT
TRBV5-6	TRBJ2-5	TRBD2	-	CASSLRISGTQETQYF	TGTGCCAGCAGCCTAAGGATTAGCGGGACTCAAGAGACCCAGTACTTC
TRBV29-1	TRBJ1-3	-	-	CSVDQQEANSGNTIYF	TGCAGCGTTGACCAACAGGAAGCCAACTCTGGAAACACCATATATTTT
TRBV6-6	TRBJ1-2	TRBD1	-	CASYLTGDYGYTF	TGTGCCAGCTACCTAACAGGGGACTATGGCTACACCTTC
TRBV24-1	TRBJ2-3	TRBD2	-	CATTPSGGLAGEGTQYF	TGTGCCACCACTCCAAGCGGGGGACTAGCGGGAGAAGGGACGCAGTATTTT
TRBV9	TRBJ2-3	-	-	CASNPVGADTQYF	TGTGCCAGCAACCCGGTGGGCGCAGATACGCAGTATTTT
TRBV5-4	TRBJ2-2	-	-	CASRPSRTGELFF	TGTGCCAGCAGACCTTCTAGAACCGGGGAGCTGTTTTTT
TRBV2	TRBJ2-7	TRBD1	few	CASSGPRTGTYEQYF	TGTGCCAGCAGTGGCCCCAGGACAGGAACCTACGAGCAGTACTTC
TRBV10-3	TRBJ2-3	-	-	CAISVPGGDTQYF	TGTGCCATCAGTGTTCCAGGGGGGGATACGCAGTATTTT
TRBV10-3	TRBJ2-3	TRBD2	-	CAISGGRGGVKDTQYF	TGTGCCATCAGTGGCGGGAGGGGCGGAGTAAAAGATACGCAGTATTTT
TRBV5-1	TRBJ2-5	-	-	CASSPEGLWETQYF	TGCGCCAGCAGCCCGGAGGGGTTGTGGGAGACCCAGTACTTC
TRBV19	TRBJ2-5	TRBD2	-	CASSYGTSGGEETQYF	TGTGCCAGTAGCTACGGGACTAGCGGGGGCGAAGAGACCCAGTACTTC
TRBV7-3	TRBJ1-1	-	-	CASSYTGGTEAFF	TGTGCCAGCAGCTACACGGGTGGCACTGAAGCTTTCTTT
TRBV6-6	TRBJ1-5	-	-	CASRPYTGISNQPQHF	TGTGCCAGCAGACCCTACACAGGGATTAGCAATCAGCCCCAGCATTTT
TRBV5-1	TRBJ2-1	TRBD2	-	CASSLGLAGISYNEQFF	TGCGCCAGCAGCTTAGGATTAGCGGGTATATCCTACAATGAGCAGTTCTTC
TRBV20-1	TRBJ1-5	-	-	CSASGGQRNQPQHF	TGCAGTGCTAGTGGAGGACAGCGCAATCAGCCCCAGCATTTT
TRBV5-1	TRBJ1-4	-	-	CASSLTSLSNEKLFF	TGCGCCAGCAGCTTAACTTCCCTATCTAATGAAAAACTGTTTTTT
TRBV19	TRBJ2-4	-	once	CASELAKNIQYF	TGTGCCAGTGAGTTAGCCAAAAACATTCAGTACTTC
TRBV2	TRBJ2-1	TRBD2	few	CASSGTSGSYNEQFF	TGTGCCAGCAGTGGGACTAGCGGGAGCTACAATGAGCAGTTCTTC
TRBV3-1/TRBV3-2	TRBJ1-1	TRBD1	-	CASSRGQRTEAFF	TGTGCCAGCAGCCGGGGACAGAGAACCGAAGCTTTCTTT
TRBV11-2	TRBJ2-7	TRBD1	once	CASSSTGTGVHEQYF	TGTGCCAGCAGCTCAACCGGGACAGGTGTCCACGAGCAGTACTTC
TRBV11-2	TRBJ2-3	-	-	CASSPGRDTQYF	TGTGCCAGCAGCCCAGGGAGGGATACGCAGTATTTT
TRBV7-8	TRBJ1-1	-	-	CASSTRMNTEAFF	TGTGCCAGCAGCACACGAATGAACACTGAAGCTTTCTTT
TRBV5-6	TRBJ1-6	-	few	CASSWGDGPPLHF	TGTGCCAGCAGCTGGGGGGACGGACCACCCCTCCACTTT
TRBV13	TRBJ2-1	TRBD2	-	CASSLTDWRENNEQFF	TGTGCCAGCAGCCTTACGGACTGGCGGGAGAATAATGAGCAGTTCTTC
TRBV30	TRBJ1-1	-	-	CAWRKRTPMNTEAFF	TGTGCCTGGAGAAAAAGGACACCGATGAACACTGAAGCTTTCTTT
TRBV19	TRBJ2-1	-	-	CASSLITGNEQFF	TGTGCCAGTAGTCTAATTACTGGCAATGAGCAGTTCTTC